The clone carrying this T cell receptor (beta chain) occurred many times. TCRbeta library preparation incorporated unique molecular identifiers. TCRdb analysed the PCR reads with MiXCR anew, one entry per CDR3 protein. The table has 600,000 or so distinct CDR3 sequences, more than 20% seen once; the top ten hold about 14%. There are 15 residues in the CDR3. Trimming took 4 bases from V and 4 from J, leaving 16 bases between them. From germline, CDR1 is MNHEY and CDR2 SVGAGI. This specimen comes from a study of T-cell reconstitution after alpha-beta-depleted transplantation in children. The input for sequencing was PBMCs, mostly from graft donor cells, taken 360 days after TCRalphabeta/CD19-depleted stem cell transplant. This chain joins TRBV6-5 and TRBJ2-5; D perhaps matches TRBD2 (6 bases). The sequence derives from a boy in the first two years of life who had a stem cell transplant for acute myeloid leukemia, so the T cells may come from the graft donor. CDR3: CASSSLRLVGETQYF. In nucleotides, the CDR3 is TGTGCCAGCAGTTCCCTAAGACTAGTAGGAGAGACCCAGTACTTC.